A single T cell receptor (beta chain) is shown here with its context. The record originates from a study of blood T cell repertoires in COVID-19. TCRdb's table, derived via immunoSEQ multiplex PCR, lists solely in-frame clones and lacks some. The sample includes around 20,000 clones, about nine tenths of them seen just once. In germline, CDR1 is SGHNT, CDR2 YENEEA. Trimming cost V 0 bases and J 7 bases, with 10 bases left between them. The CDR3 loop spans 15 amino acids. Sequencing was performed on peripheral blood. The chain uses TRBV11-3 and TRBJ1-6, with a tentative D call TRBD1 (6 bases). This receptor was identified in a human donor in a cohort sampled during active COVID-19. CDR3 sequence (DNA): TGTGCCAGCAGCTTAGAGGGGACAATCAATTCACCCCTCCACTTT. Translating it yields CASSLEGTINSPLHF. The complete variable domain, with remaining parts taken from reference TRBV11-3 and TRBJ1-6, reads EAGVVQSPRYKIIEKKQPVAFWCNPISGHNTLYWYLQNLGQGPELLIRYENEEAVDDSQLPKDRFSAERLKGVDSTLKIQPAELGDSAVYLCASSLEGTINSPLHFGNGTRLTVT.